This entry features one T cell receptor beta chain sequence. Seattle cases were enrolled at active infection and followed longitudinally. As handled by the study authors: Estimation of nucleated cell counts relied on the amplification of reference gene primers. The assay was immunoSEQ multiplex PCR, and TCRdb's table has in-frame clones only and misses some. That table furnishes V, J and clone size, whereas the DNA furnished D and trimming. Of just under 350,000 clones in the sample, about 90% are singletons; the top ten hold about 6%. This entry is derived from a study of blood T cell repertoires in COVID-19. This CDR3 contains 17 residues. Germline CDR1 is ENHRY and CDR2 is SYGVKD. V lost 0 bases to trimming and J lost 4 bases, with 18 bases between them.

The chain couples TRBV10-3 to TRBJ1-2, with D unclear. The source is a woman in her forties or fifties with COVID-19, enrolled during active disease. The sample consisted of peripheral blood. CDR3 coding DNA: TGTGCCATCAGTGAGTCATCTTCCATAACAGCCCTCTATGGCTACACCTTC. It codes for CAISESSSITALYGYTF.